These 31 T cell receptor beta chains originate from one sample sequenced in a study of breast tumors, draining lymph nodes, adjacent tissues. Axillary draining lymph nodes of breast cancer patients supplied the node samples. Each CDR3 protein gets one entry after TCRdb re-called the multiplex PCR reads with MiXCR. The table includes 200,000 to 300,000 distinct CDR3 sequences, roughly 31% detected once. The sequenced sample consisted of axillary lymph node tissue. These receptors were collected from a female donor with breast cancer. Some clones in this sample may be carry-over from other donors' samples.

Concerning this clonotype itself: The junction does not match germline at one end; this may be a read error. The chain recombines TRBV5-1 with TRBJ2-1, with 11 bases identical to TRBD2. This CDR3 is built from 17 residues. Germline values: CDR1 SGHRS, CDR2 YFSETQ. This CDR3 is CASSPATSGILVDEQFF. The CDR3 DNA follows: TGTGCCAGCAGCCCAGCGACTAGCGGGATACTTGTAGATGAGCAGTTCTTC.

In the case of this clonotype: It may be a read error: a sequence one base away is much more abundant. The chain joins TRBV10-3 to TRBJ2-3, with 11 bases that match TRBD2. V was clipped by 6 bases and J by 3 bases; unmatched bases: 8. Germline CDR1 ENHRY, CDR2 SYGVKD. The CDR3 runs to 16 residues. DNA for the CDR3: TGTGCCATCAGCCTCCTACTAGCGGGAGCAACAGATACGCAGTATTTT. Its protein is CAISLLLAGATDTQYF.

The chain uses TRBV7-2 and TRBJ2-2, with D perhaps assigned TRBD1 or TRBD2 (5 bases each). Trimming removed 1 base from V and 6 bases from J, with 12 bases in between. Germline V gene lookup returns CDR1 SGHTA and CDR2 FQGNSA. The CDR3 consists of 15 residues. This chain's CDR3 is CASSLGGEDPGELFF. The DNA for the CDR3 is TGTGCCAGCAGCTTAGGAGGGGAAGACCCCGGGGAGCTGTTTTTT. Variable domain in full (rest from reference TRBV7-2 and TRBJ2-2): GAGVSQSPSNKVTEKGKDVELRCDPISGHTALYWYRQSLGQGLEFLIYFQGNSAPDKSGLPSDRFSAERTGGSVSTLTIQRTQQEDSAVYLCASSLGGEDPGELFFGEGSRLTVL.

In the case of this clonotype: The junction departs from germline at one end; a sequencing error may be responsible. V gene TRBV5-6 combines with J gene TRBJ2-1; a weak D match, TRBD2 (5 bases). Germline V lookup: CDR1 SGHDT, CDR2 YYEEEE. This CDR3 contains 15 residues. The CDR3 loop is CASSRFSGGHNEQSF. In nucleotides, the CDR3 is TGTGCCAGCAGCCGCTTTTCAGGAGGTCACAATGAGCAGTCCTTC.

V and J are TRBV11-1 and TRBJ1-2; the D is unclear. The CDR3 sequence is 12 residues long. V was pared by 5 bases and J by 8 bases, with 12 bases between. CDR1 and CDR2 from the germline V gene are SGHAT and FQDESV (reference sequence). Here the CDR3 DNA reads TGTGCCAGCAGCATCAGGCTGTGGGGCTACACCTTC. Its translation: CASSIRLWGYTF.

At least ten counts were recorded for this clonotype. V and J are TRBV7-9 and TRBJ2-7; D possibly uses TRBD1 or TRBD2 (5 bases each). The germline CDR1 and CDR2 sequences are SEHNR and FQNEAQ (reference sequence). V was cut by 5 bases and J by 3 bases, with 14 bases left in between. CDR3 size: 14 residues. CDR3 amino acids: CASSARDGFYEQYF. The CDR3 nucleotides are TGTGCCAGCAGCGCTAGGGACGGATTCTACGAGCAGTACTTC. Supplemented by reference TRBV7-9 and TRBJ2-7, the full variable domain reads DTGVSQNPRHKITKRGQNVTFRCDPISEHNRLYWYRQTLGQGPEFLTYFQNEAQLEKSRLLSDRFSAERPKGSFSTLEIQRTEQGDSAMYLCASSARDGFYEQYFGPGTRLTVT.

At least ten counts were recorded for this clonotype. The chain employs TRBV2 and TRBJ2-3; the match to TRBD2 covers 7 bases. The CDR3 contains 17 residues. Germline CDR1 SNHLY, CDR2 FYNNEI. V lost 7 bases to trimming and J lost 2 bases; unmatched junction nucleotides: 15. CDR3 nucleotides: TGTGCCAGCACCGCCCTCCCTAAGCGGGGTATCACAGATACGCAGTATTTT. As protein: CASTALPKRGITDTQYF.

In this sample, this clonotype turned up many times. The V call is TRBV20-1, the J call TRBJ2-5; 13 bases align to TRBD2. V lost 4 bases and J lost 5; bases outside the gene matches: 7. The CDR3 covers 15 residues. Germline CDR1 reads DFQATT; CDR2 reads SNEGSKA (reference sequence). CDR3 sequence: CSAKPSTSGRETQYF. The DNA of the CDR3 is TGCAGTGCTAAGCCATCGACTAGCGGGAGGGAGACCCAGTACTTC.

In this sample, this clonotype turned up once. This may come from a read error, since a much larger clone is one base off. V and J are TRBV12-3 or TRBV12-4 and TRBJ2-1; D might be TRBD2 (6 bases). The CDR3 contains 20 residues. CDR3 in amino acids: CASGLVRDSSTLARVGEQFF. CDR3 in DNA: TGTGCTAGTGGTTTGGTCCGAGACAGCAGCACTCTAGCGAGAGTGGGTGAGCAGTTCTTC.

Comment on this clonotype: The conserved final phenylalanine or tryptophan is absent from the CDR3, which likely points to a read error. No DNA is shown, since the ends of the CDR3 on it are uncertain; the CDR3 is the one TCRdb lists. The CDR3 protein is CAGSTRQGAFTS. The rearrangement uses TRBV12-3 or TRBV12-4 and TRBJ1-2; the tabulated D call, TRBD1, remains unverified against the DNA. The CDR3 comprises 12 residues, both ends counted.

This clonotype was recorded many times. The chain couples TRBV28 to TRBJ1-5; D gene ambiguous. This CDR3 region has 14 residues. The germline V and J ends were trimmed by 6 bases and 6 bases, with 15 bases remaining between them. Germline CDR1 MDHEN, CDR2 SYDVKM. The CDR3 bases are TGTGCCAGCAGGGGCCCCAGTTTGTCTCAGCCCCAGCATTTT. This gives the protein CASRGPSLSQPQHF.

This clonotype has a handful of counts. The chain carries TRBV11-2 and TRBJ2-1; 10 bases are a match to TRBD2. Germline V gene data show CDR1 as SGHAT and CDR2 as FQNNGV. The CDR3 has 17 amino acids. V shed 3 bases and J 7 bases; nucleotides not matched to a gene: 12. CDR3 amino acids: CASSLMLAGVSGNEQFF. CDR3 DNA: TGTGCCAGCAGCTTGATGCTAGCGGGAGTTAGTGGGAATGAGCAGTTCTTC.

This clonotype was seen ten or more times. The V gene is TRBV19, the J gene TRBJ2-1; 14 bases are a match to TRBD2. CDR1 is LNHDA, CDR2 SQIVND, per germline (reference sequence). The V gene end was trimmed by 6 bases and the J gene end by 8 bases; junction bases not matched to a gene: 3. This CDR3 is built from 14 residues. The CDR3 region is CASRGTSGSHEQFF. In nucleotides, the CDR3 is TGTGCCAGTAGAGGGACTAGCGGGAGCCATGAGCAGTTCTTC.

This chain joins TRBV14 and TRBJ1-5, with a possible D match to TRBD1 (5 bases). This CDR3 comprises 17 residues. With 3 bases removed from V and 3 bases from J, the gap between germline ends came to 18 bases. Germline loops: CDR1 SGHDN, CDR2 FVKESK. The CDR3 sequence: CASSHIAGGQINQPQHF. The CDR3 DNA follows: TGTGCCAGCAGCCATATAGCGGGAGGACAAATCAATCAGCCCCAGCATTTT.

As DNA, the CDR3 is TGTGCCAGCACCGGTAGCGGGGGAAGGGAGCAGTACTTC. Translating it yields CASTGSGGREQYF. The rearrangement uses TRBV28 and TRBJ2-7, with TRBD2 matching 9 bases. The CDR3 contains 13 residues. With V trimmed by 7 bases and J by 7 bases, 8 bases remained unmatched. Germline V gene sequence: CDR1 MDHEN, CDR2 SYDVKM.

A few counts support this clonotype. The V gene is TRBV29-1, the J gene TRBJ1-1; D unclear. V was pared by 6 bases and J by 5 bases, with 13 bases between. The CDR3 totals 12 residues. Per the germline V gene, CDR1 is SQVTM and CDR2 is ANQGSEA. The CDR3 DNA reads as TGCAGCGTAGCCGACCCGGGTACTGAAGCTTTCTTT. This sequence encodes CSVADPGTEAFF. Variable domain in full (rest from reference TRBV29-1 and TRBJ1-1): SAVISQKPSRDICQRGTSLTIQCQVDSQVTMMFWYRQQPGQSLTLIATANQGSEATYESGFVIDKFPISRPNLTFSTLTVSNMSPEDSSIYLCSVADPGTEAFFGQGTRLTVV.

This clonotype was counted at least ten times. The chain couples TRBV4-3 to TRBJ2-7, with 7 positions matching TRBD2. Losses at the gene ends were 0 bases for V and 3 bases for J; bases not matched to a gene: 8. The CDR3 runs to 16 residues. Germline V lookup: CDR1 LGHNA, CDR2 YSLEER. The CDR3 nucleotides are TGCGCCAGCAGCCAAGAATCGGCTAGCGGATACTACGAGCAGTACTTC. Its translation: CASSQESASGYYEQYF.

This clonotype appeared many times. The gene calls are TRBV20-1 and TRBJ2-7; 8 positions agree with TRBD2. Losses at the gene ends were 0 bases for V and 2 bases for J; bases not matched to a gene: 6. The germline V gene encodes CDR1 DFQATT and CDR2 SNEGSKA (reference sequence). The CDR3 has 15 amino acids. CDR3 in amino acids: CSARDAGTSAYEQYF. The DNA for the CDR3 is TGCAGTGCTAGAGATGCGGGGACTAGTGCCTACGAGCAGTACTTC.

Comments on this clonotype: A junction end diverges from the germline sequence, so it may reflect a read error. CDR3 in DNA: TGTGCCAGCAGCCAAGAGGACAGGGGGGAGGACTACGCGCAGTACTTC. Translated, it gives CASSQEDRGEDYAQYF. This chain uses TRBV14 with TRBJ2-7; TRBD1 matches 10 bases. Germline CDR1 reads SGHDN; CDR2 reads FVKESK. CDR3 size: 16 residues.

The gene calls are TRBV12-3 or TRBV12-4 and TRBJ2-7; 10 bases agree with TRBD2. J lost 5 bases, V lost 7 bases, and 5 bases had no gene match. The CDR3 loop spans 13 amino acids. For the CDR3, the DNA is TGTGCCAGCAAGCTAGCGGGAGTTCACGAGCAGTACTTC. Amino acid sequence: CASKLAGVHEQYF.

Remarks on this clonotype: A much larger clone differs by one base, so this may be a read error. The chain joins TRBV30 to TRBJ1-6; possibly TRBD1 for D (5 bases). This CDR3 contains 15 residues. CDR1 and CDR2 from the germline V gene are GTSNPN and SVGIG (reference sequence). The CDR3 is CAWSVRAGGNSSLHF. As DNA, the CDR3 is TGTGCCTGGAGTGTACGGGCCGGGGGTAATTCATCCCTCCACTTT.

The sample holds many counts of this clonotype. The V gene is TRBV7-2, the J gene TRBJ2-3, with 13 nucleotides matching TRBD2. Germline CDR1 is SGHTA and CDR2 is FQGNSA. The CDR3 covers 15 residues. With 5 bases clipped from V and 2 bases from J, the junction kept 1 base outside the gene matches. CDR3 coding DNA: TGTGCCAGCAGCGGGACTAGCGGGGTCACAGATACGCAGTATTTT. Protein: CASSGTSGVTDTQYF. The full variable domain, its missing parts supplied by reference TRBV7-2 and TRBJ2-3, is GAGVSQSPSNKVTEKGKDVELRCDPISGHTALYWYRQSLGQGLEFLIYFQGNSAPDKSGLPSDRFSAERTGGSVSTLTIQRTQQEDSAVYLCASSGTSGVTDTQYFGPGTRLTVL.

The sample holds many counts of this clonotype. V and J are TRBV5-5 and TRBJ2-3; 9 positions match TRBD1. V was pared by 4 bases and J by 10 bases, with 7 bases of the junction left unmatched. Germline CDR1 SGHKS, CDR2 YYEKEE (reference sequence). This CDR3 comprises 13 residues. CDR3 DNA: TGTGCCAGCAGCCCGACAGGGGGGGATGCGCAGTATTTT. It is translated as CASSPTGGDAQYF.

As regards this clonotype: A read error is possible here, since a much larger clone lies one base away. The J gene is TRBJ1-2, the V gene TRBV6-5; D might be TRBD1 (5 bases). CDR1 and CDR2 from the germline V gene are MNHEY and SVGAGI. The CDR3 length is 14 residues. V lost 4 bases, J lost 8 bases, and 17 bases lay in between. The CDR3 reads CASSSLGTGGGYTF. Written as DNA, the CDR3 is TGTGCCAGCAGTTCCTTGGGCACGGGGGGAGGCTACACCTTC.

The chain employs TRBV9 and TRBJ2-7; 10 bases map to TRBD2. The CDR3 covers 16 residues. Trimming took 5 bases from V and 4 from J; bases not matched to a gene: 12. Looked up from germline, CDR1 is SGDLS and CDR2 is YYNGEE. The CDR3 spells CASSVKGPSGSYEQYF. In DNA, the CDR3 is TGTGCCAGCAGTGTTAAAGGGCCTAGCGGGAGTTACGAGCAGTACTTC.

J is TRBJ2-1 and V is TRBV7-2, with TRBD2 matching 8 bases. The germline gives CDR1 SGHTA, CDR2 FQGNSA. J lost 9 bases, V lost 3 bases, and 13 bases had no gene match. The CDR3 has 16 residues. CDR3 sequence (DNA): TGTGCCAGCAGCTTGGATGCTAGCGGGCGAGGAGGTGAGCAGTTCTTC. Protein: CASSLDASGRGGEQFF.

This clonotype was observed many times. The gene calls are TRBV12-3 or TRBV12-4 and TRBJ1-3; 9 bases agree with TRBD1. Unmatched junction bases numbered 8, after V lost 5 bases and J lost 0 bases. The CDR3 spans 17 residues. The CDR3 DNA follows: TGTGCCAGCAGTCTAAACAGGGGGCCTATCTCTGGAAACACCATATATTTT. It codes for CASSLNRGPISGNTIYF.

V and J are TRBV2 and TRBJ2-2; D remains ambiguous. This CDR3 spans 14 amino acids. CDR1 and CDR2 from the germline V gene are SNHLY and FYNNEI. The germline V and J ends were trimmed by 4 bases and 1 base, with 7 bases remaining between them. The CDR3 region has the DNA TGTGCCAGCAGTGCCTCGGGGAACACCGGGGAGCTGTTTTTT. This encodes CASSASGNTGELFF.

This clonotype appeared a few times. One base away lies a much larger clone, so this may be a sequencing read error. The rearrangement links TRBV7-2 to TRBJ2-7; 8 nucleotides agree with TRBD2. This CDR3 contains 15 residues. CDR1 is SGHTA, CDR2 FQGNSA, per germline. The CDR3 coding sequence is TGTGCCAGCAGCATGTGGGCACTAGCGGCCTACGAGCGGTACTTC. Its protein is CASSMWALAAYERYF.

The table lists this clonotype with many counts. The V gene is TRBV2, the J gene TRBJ2-7, with D maybe TRBD2 (5 bases). Per the germline V gene, CDR1 is SNHLY and CDR2 is FYNNEI. V dropped 10 bases and J dropped 6 bases, with 22 bases sitting between them. CDR3 size: 14 residues. This CDR3 is CATEAQRESLEQYF. The DNA for the CDR3 is TGTGCCACCGAGGCGCAGAGGGAATCCCTCGAGCAGTACTTC.

Remarks on this clonotype: The junction departs from the called germline gene at one end, perhaps through a read error. J is TRBJ2-2 and V is TRBV2, with 9 bases matching TRBD1. Germline V gene sequence: CDR1 SNHLY, CDR2 FYNNEI. The CDR3 is made up of 12 amino acids. The CDR3 loop is CASRMDRGEQFF. In DNA, the CDR3 is TGTGCCAGCAGGATGGACAGGGGCGAGCAGTTTTTT. Drawing the rest from reference TRBV2 and TRBJ2-2, the complete variable domain is EPEVTQTPSHQVTQMGQEVILRCVPISNHLYFYWYRQILGQKVEFLVSFYNNEISEKSEIFDDQFSVERPDGSNFTLKIRSTKLEDSAMYFCASRMDRGEQFFGEGSRLTVL.